A selection of T cell receptor beta chains follows, all from one sample in a study of prognosis after radiotherapy for stage I lung cancer. TCRdb re-derived calls from the multiplex PCR reads in MiXCR, one entry per CDR3 protein. The repertoire has about 25,000 distinct CDR3 sequences, roughly 40% of them found once; the top ten carry 20% to 25%. The material sequenced was PBMCs, taken before or after stereotactic body radiation therapy (not recorded which). Receptors were obtained from a donor over 45 with non-small cell lung cancer. Both conserved end residues are part of each CDR3. A D gene is named only where the DNA matches it firmly. Clone size is stated in some rows and not others, as once, few, many or a class when expanded.

d_call: -
clone_size: many
v_call: TRBV7-2
j_call: TRBJ1-2
cdr3_aa: CASSLAGTLDYGYTF
cdr3_nt: TGTGCCAGCAGCTTAGCCGGGACTTTGGACTATGGCTACACCTTC

d_call: TRBD2
clone_size: many
v_call: TRBV7-2
j_call: TRBJ2-1
cdr3_aa: CASSPPGLAALGEQFF
cdr3_nt: TGTGCCAGCAGCCCGCCAGGACTAGCGGCTCTAGGTGAGCAGTTCTTC

d_call: TRBD1
clone_size: -
v_call: TRBV11-2
j_call: TRBJ2-5
cdr3_aa: CASSQQGTAGTQYF
cdr3_nt: TGTGCCAGCAGCCAACAGGGGACCGCGGGGACCCAGTACTTC

d_call: TRBD1
clone_size: many
v_call: TRBV2
j_call: TRBJ1-2
cdr3_aa: CASSVRQGAYGYTF
cdr3_nt: TGTGCCAGCAGTGTCCGACAGGGGGCCTATGGCTACACCTTC

d_call: TRBD1
clone_size: many
v_call: TRBV9
j_call: TRBJ2-1
cdr3_aa: CASSVGGTGRNNEQFF
cdr3_nt: TGTGCCAGCAGCGTAGGAGGGACAGGGAGAAACAATGAGCAGTTCTTC

d_call: -
clone_size: -
v_call: TRBV7-6
j_call: TRBJ2-7
cdr3_aa: CASSLGGVTYEQYF
cdr3_nt: TGTGCCAGCAGCTTAGGAGGAGTTACCTACGAGCAGTACTTC

d_call: TRBD2
clone_size: -
v_call: TRBV5-1
j_call: TRBJ2-1
cdr3_aa: CASSLTSVGDEQFF
cdr3_nt: TGCGCCAGCAGCTTGACTAGCGTCGGGGATGAGCAGTTCTTC

d_call: TRBD1
clone_size: many
v_call: TRBV18
j_call: TRBJ2-5
cdr3_aa: CASSVPGTEETQYF
cdr3_nt: TGTGCCAGCTCAGTTCCCGGGACAGAAGAGACCCAGTACTTC

d_call: -
clone_size: -
v_call: TRBV2
j_call: TRBJ2-5
cdr3_aa: CASSVVAETQYF
cdr3_nt: TGTGCCAGCAGTGTAGTCGCGGAGACCCAGTACTTC

d_call: -
clone_size: many
v_call: TRBV20-1
j_call: TRBJ1-5
cdr3_aa: CSARRRGLMGNQPQHF
cdr3_nt: TGCAGTGCTAGACGCAGGGGCCTTATGGGGAATCAGCCCCAGCATTTT

d_call: TRBD2
clone_size: many
v_call: TRBV5-1
j_call: TRBJ2-7
cdr3_aa: CASSLGPTSGSGEQYF
cdr3_nt: TGCGCCAGCAGCTTGGGCCCGACTAGCGGGAGTGGTGAGCAGTACTTC

d_call: -
clone_size: -
v_call: TRBV5-1
j_call: TRBJ2-3
cdr3_aa: CASSLGGASRDTQYF
cdr3_nt: TGCGCCAGCAGCTTGGGTGGCGCCTCAAGGGATACGCAGTATTTT

d_call: TRBD2
clone_size: many
v_call: TRBV7-3
j_call: TRBJ2-5
cdr3_aa: CANRRLAGLQETQYF
cdr3_nt: TGTGCCAACCGACGACTAGCGGGACTCCAAGAGACCCAGTACTTC

d_call: TRBD2
clone_size: few
v_call: TRBV5-6
j_call: TRBJ2-1
cdr3_aa: CASSMTSGILDYNEQFF
cdr3_nt: TGTGCCAGCAGCATGACTAGCGGGATCCTAGACTACAATGAGCAGTTCTTC

d_call: -
clone_size: few
v_call: TRBV7-3
j_call: TRBJ2-4
cdr3_aa: CASSLGSRWDIQYF
cdr3_nt: TGTGCCAGCAGCTTAGGGTCTCGATGGGACATTCAGTACTTC

d_call: -
clone_size: -
v_call: TRBV10-3
j_call: TRBJ1-2
cdr3_aa: CTSRGRGPNDYGYTF
cdr3_nt: TGTACCTCTCGGGGCAGGGGCCCAAACGACTATGGCTACACCTTC

d_call: TRBD1
clone_size: -
v_call: TRBV6-1
j_call: TRBJ1-4
cdr3_aa: CASSEESGGGNEKLFF
cdr3_nt: TGTGCCAGCAGTGAAGAGTCAGGGGGGGGTAATGAAAAACTGTTTTTT

d_call: -
clone_size: -
v_call: TRBV30
j_call: TRBJ1-2
cdr3_aa: CAWRPGGWGGGYGYTF
cdr3_nt: TGTGCCTGGAGGCCGGGGGGCTGGGGGGGGGGCTATGGCTACACCTTC

d_call: TRBD2
clone_size: medium-sized
v_call: TRBV20-1
j_call: TRBJ2-1
cdr3_aa: CSALGTIYNEQFF
cdr3_nt: TGCAGTGCCCTCGGGACTATCTACAATGAGCAGTTCTTC

d_call: TRBD2
clone_size: -
v_call: TRBV28
j_call: TRBJ2-1
cdr3_aa: CASSLGLAVSVEQFF
cdr3_nt: TGTGCCAGCAGTTTGGGACTAGCGGTATCCGTTGAGCAGTTCTTC

d_call: -
clone_size: many
v_call: TRBV5-6
j_call: TRBJ2-7
cdr3_aa: CASRHSTRDHYEQYF
cdr3_nt: TGTGCCAGCAGACACTCAACTAGGGACCACTACGAGCAGTACTTC

d_call: TRBD1
clone_size: many
v_call: TRBV5-1
j_call: TRBJ1-1
cdr3_aa: CASSSPTGENTEAFF
cdr3_nt: TGCGCCAGCAGCTCGCCTACAGGGGAGAACACTGAAGCTTTCTTT

d_call: -
clone_size: medium-sized
v_call: TRBV5-1
j_call: TRBJ1-2
cdr3_aa: CASSAPPLDGYTF
cdr3_nt: TGCGCCAGCAGCGCCCCCCCCCTCGATGGCTACACCTTC

d_call: TRBD1
clone_size: many
v_call: TRBV5-1
j_call: TRBJ1-3
cdr3_aa: CASSPLPGTGRYSGNTIYF
cdr3_nt: TGCGCCAGCAGCCCACTCCCCGGGACAGGAAGATACTCTGGAAACACCATATATTTT

d_call: -
clone_size: -
v_call: TRBV18
j_call: TRBJ2-5
cdr3_aa: CASSLVPAGETQYF
cdr3_nt: TGTGCCAGCTCACTGGTCCCGGCGGGAGAGACCCAGTACTTC

d_call: TRBD2
clone_size: many
v_call: TRBV7-6
j_call: TRBJ2-3
cdr3_aa: CASSESSGTDTQYF
cdr3_nt: TGTGCCAGCAGCGAATCTAGCGGGACAGATACGCAGTATTTT

d_call: TRBD1
clone_size: medium-sized
v_call: TRBV7-2
j_call: TRBJ2-7
cdr3_aa: CASSTGQGALREQYF
cdr3_nt: TGTGCCAGCAGCACCGGACAGGGGGCCTTAAGGGAGCAGTACTTC

d_call: -
clone_size: many
v_call: TRBV7-8
j_call: TRBJ2-7
cdr3_aa: CASSPRLDYEQYF
cdr3_nt: TGTGCCAGCAGCCCACGACTGGACTACGAGCAGTACTTC

d_call: -
clone_size: -
v_call: TRBV29-1
j_call: TRBJ2-5
cdr3_aa: CSVRASLQETQYF
cdr3_nt: TGCAGCGTTCGGGCCAGTCTCCAAGAGACCCAGTACTTC

d_call: -
clone_size: -
v_call: TRBV6-1
j_call: TRBJ2-7
cdr3_aa: CASGVRSYDQYF
cdr3_nt: TGTGCCAGCGGTGTTCGAAGCTACGATCAGTACTTC

d_call: TRBD1
clone_size: many
v_call: TRBV19
j_call: TRBJ2-3
cdr3_aa: CASSVLTGGGTDTQYF
cdr3_nt: TGTGCCAGTAGTGTACTTACAGGGGGTGGCACAGATACGCAGTATTTT

d_call: TRBD2
clone_size: many
v_call: TRBV5-1
j_call: TRBJ2-3
cdr3_aa: CASSLVLAGDTQYF
cdr3_nt: TGCGCCAGCAGCTTGGTTCTAGCGGGAGATACGCAGTATTTT

d_call: -
clone_size: -
v_call: TRBV11-2
j_call: TRBJ2-1
cdr3_aa: CASSLLRSVIHNEQFF
cdr3_nt: TGTGCCAGCAGCTTACTTAGGTCCGTGATACACAATGAGCAGTTCTTC

d_call: TRBD2
clone_size: medium-sized
v_call: TRBV6-1
j_call: TRBJ2-7
cdr3_aa: CASSPFLAENTYEQYF
cdr3_nt: TGTGCCAGCAGTCCCTTTCTAGCGGAGAACACCTACGAGCAGTACTTC

d_call: -
clone_size: -
v_call: TRBV27
j_call: TRBJ2-2
cdr3_aa: CASSPSSPLAAGELFF
cdr3_nt: TGTGCCAGCAGTCCGTCCTCCCCCTTAGCGGCCGGGGAGCTGTTTTTT

d_call: -
clone_size: many
v_call: TRBV4-2
j_call: TRBJ2-5
cdr3_aa: CASSQGEAGSGLETQYF
cdr3_nt: TGTGCCAGCAGCCAAGGGGAGGCAGGGTCAGGTTTAGAGACCCAGTACTTC

d_call: -
clone_size: few
v_call: TRBV6-2/TRBV6-3
j_call: TRBJ2-7
cdr3_aa: CASSGGWASSYEQYF
cdr3_nt: TGTGCCAGCAGTGGTGGATGGGCTAGCTCCTACGAGCAGTACTTC

d_call: -
clone_size: many
v_call: TRBV4-2
j_call: TRBJ2-5
cdr3_aa: CASSQDPVGRDFQETQYF
cdr3_nt: TGTGCCAGCAGCCAAGATCCGGTAGGCAGAGACTTTCAAGAGACCCAGTACTTC

d_call: TRBD2
clone_size: many
v_call: TRBV2
j_call: TRBJ2-5
cdr3_aa: CASSRGTSAQETQYF
cdr3_nt: TGTGCCAGCAGCCGGGGTACTAGCGCTCAAGAGACCCAGTACTTC

d_call: -
clone_size: -
v_call: TRBV12-3/TRBV12-4
j_call: TRBJ2-2
cdr3_aa: CASIPTSVRTGDLFF
cdr3_nt: TGTGCCAGCATCCCCACGAGCGTGAGGACCGGGGATCTGTTTTTT

d_call: TRBD1
clone_size: many
v_call: TRBV5-1
j_call: TRBJ1-3
cdr3_aa: CASGLGQPGNTIYF
cdr3_nt: TGCGCCAGCGGCTTGGGACAGCCTGGAAACACCATATATTTT

d_call: -
clone_size: many
v_call: TRBV7-3
j_call: TRBJ2-1
cdr3_aa: CASSSQGISEQFF
cdr3_nt: TGTGCCAGCAGCTCCCAGGGAATCTCTGAGCAGTTCTTC

d_call: -
clone_size: many
v_call: TRBV5-8
j_call: TRBJ2-2
cdr3_aa: CASSLVLAGTGELFF
cdr3_nt: TGTGCCAGCAGCTTGGTTCTAGCAGGCACCGGGGAGCTGTTTTTT

d_call: TRBD2
clone_size: many
v_call: TRBV9
j_call: TRBJ2-3
cdr3_aa: CASSVTGGRTDTQYF
cdr3_nt: TGTGCCAGCAGCGTCACGGGAGGGCGCACAGATACGCAGTATTTT

d_call: TRBD1
clone_size: once
v_call: TRBV7-3
j_call: TRBJ1-1
cdr3_aa: CASISTTGGNTQAFF
cdr3_nt: TGTGCCAGCATCTCAACGACAGGGGGCAACACTCAAGCTTTCTTT

d_call: TRBD1
clone_size: -
v_call: TRBV6-2/TRBV6-3
j_call: TRBJ1-1
cdr3_aa: CASSRQGINTEASF
cdr3_nt: TGTGCCAGCAGTCGACAGGGGATTAACACTGAAGCTTCCTTT

d_call: -
clone_size: -
v_call: TRBV30
j_call: TRBJ1-4
cdr3_aa: CAWSVRGGADLGEKLFF
cdr3_nt: TGTGCCTGGAGTGTACGCGGGGGCGCGGATTTAGGTGAAAAACTGTTTTTT

d_call: TRBD1
clone_size: -
v_call: TRBV28
j_call: TRBJ2-5
cdr3_aa: CASSSPVQGETQYF
cdr3_nt: TGTGCCAGCAGTTCCCCCGTACAGGGGGAGACCCAGTACTTC

d_call: -
clone_size: medium-sized
v_call: TRBV12-3/TRBV12-4
j_call: TRBJ2-7
cdr3_aa: CASSPDTYEQYF
cdr3_nt: TGTGCCAGCAGTCCTGACACCTACGAGCAGTACTTC

d_call: TRBD1
clone_size: many
v_call: TRBV11-3
j_call: TRBJ1-1
cdr3_aa: CASSLGQGSSGAFF
cdr3_nt: TGTGCCAGCAGCTTAGGACAGGGTTCTAGTGGAGCTTTCTTT

d_call: -
clone_size: many
v_call: TRBV5-4
j_call: TRBJ1-1
cdr3_aa: CASSLGLAGMGTEAFF
cdr3_nt: TGTGCCAGCAGCTTGGGTCTGGCCGGCATGGGCACTGAAGCTTTCTTT

d_call: -
clone_size: many
v_call: TRBV28
j_call: TRBJ2-5
cdr3_aa: CASNGLGQTQYF
cdr3_nt: TGTGCCAGCAACGGACTGGGACAGACCCAGTACTTC

d_call: -
clone_size: -
v_call: TRBV10-3
j_call: TRBJ1-2
cdr3_aa: CAISEKGPYGYTF
cdr3_nt: TGTGCCATCAGTGAGAAGGGTCCCTATGGCTACACCTTC

d_call: -
clone_size: -
v_call: TRBV6-4
j_call: TRBJ1-6
cdr3_aa: CSSSRLVPVLGSLHF
cdr3_nt: TGTTCCAGCAGTCGCCTAGTCCCTGTTCTTGGATCCCTCCACTTT

d_call: TRBD2
clone_size: many
v_call: TRBV30
j_call: TRBJ2-1
cdr3_aa: CAWSRVAGDDEQFF
cdr3_nt: TGTGCCTGGAGTAGGGTAGCGGGAGACGATGAGCAGTTCTTC

d_call: -
clone_size: -
v_call: TRBV7-8
j_call: TRBJ2-1
cdr3_aa: CASSLSASWRPSYNEQFF
cdr3_nt: TGTGCCAGCAGCTTAAGTGCTAGCTGGAGGCCATCCTACAATGAGCAGTTCTTC

d_call: -
clone_size: many
v_call: TRBV3-1
j_call: TRBJ2-3
cdr3_aa: CASSQDSQGTDTQYF
cdr3_nt: TGTGCCAGCAGCCAAGATTCCCAGGGAACAGATACGCAGTATTTT